These 2 T cell receptor beta chains came from one sample sequenced in a study of T cells after yellow fever vaccination. TCRdb reprocessed the 5' RACE reads via MiXCR and lists one record per CDR3 protein. In the table there are 20,000 to 25,000 distinct CDR3 sequences, roughly 3.2% of which are singletons. Sequenced material: PBMCs, either bulk or a sorted T-cell subset (CD4+, CD8+, memory, or dextramer-sorted; not recorded which), taken around 45 days after the first yellow fever vaccination. These receptors all stem from a man in his late teens or twenties who received the YFV17D yellow fever vaccine.

In this sample, this clonotype turned up many times. The chain carries TRBV7-8 and TRBJ2-3, with D perhaps matching TRBD1 or TRBD2 (5 bases each). Trimming shortened V by 3 bases and J by 0 bases, and 22 bases separated the two germline ends. CDR1 and CDR2 from the germline V gene are SGHVS and FQNEAQ. The CDR3 runs to 19 residues. CDR3 loop: CASSFPGTPRTVSTDTQYF. In nucleotides, the CDR3 is TGTGCCAGCAGCTTCCCCGGGACGCCGAGGACTGTTAGCACAGATACGCAGTATTTT.

This clonotype appeared once. The chain employs TRBV28 and TRBJ2-5; no clear D. Germline CDR1 and CDR2: MDHEN and SYDVKM. There are 12 residues in the CDR3. V shed 8 bases and J shed 2 bases, with 9 bases lying between them. CDR3 sequence reads: CASRQAQETQYF. DNA of the CDR3: TGTGCCAGCCGCCAGGCACAAGAGACCCAGTACTTC.